In its sample, the clone carrying this T cell receptor (beta chain) was seen a few times. Its antigen is still unknown. This CDR3 spans 16 amino acids. Trimming took 0 bases from V and 3 from J; bases not matched to a gene: 4. In germline, CDR1 is LGHNA, CDR2 YSLEER. The sample comes from a study of blood T cells in healthy people across ages. Findings and caveats of the study: Possibly, changes in expanded clonotypes were confounded because donor CMV status was unknown. Per million T cells, TCR beta diversity dropped about linearly as age rose. Whereas aged donors had fewer naive CD4+ cells, long-lived donors had more of them and higher diversity. Estimated diversity, derived from one million T cells, was regarded as an underestimate.

A second PCR, run for roughly 7 to 12 cycles, used a sample-barcoded 5' primer plus a J-beta primer mix. Each CDR3 protein gets one entry after TCRdb re-called the 5' RACE reads with MiXCR. The repertoire holds fewer than 950,000 distinct CDR3 sequences, with around 36% as singletons. This clonotype was sampled from a man aged 18-30 years in good health. Sequencing used blood. The rearrangement links TRBV4-3 to TRBJ2-4, with 8 bases fitting TRBD2. The CDR3 sequence is CASSQDGGGRKNIQYF. The CDR3, as DNA: TGCGCCAGCAGCCAAGACGGGGGGGGCCGCAAAAACATTCAGTACTTC.